A selection of T cell receptor beta chains follows, all from one sample in a study of control samples from healthy donors and cancer patients. Clones were read by immunoSEQ multiplex PCR, and TCRdb kept only the in-frame ones, dropping some. The sample carries around 6,000 clones, over 60% recorded once. Sequences were obtained from formalin-fixed, paraffin-embedded tissue. These receptor sequences come from a male donor with melanoma. Each CDR3 is given with its conserved first and last residue. Fields, in order: J gene, D gene, clone size, V gene, CDR3 protein, CDR3 DNA. The D gene is left open where the match is weak. Size values are once, few and many counts, or a class for expanded clones, and some rows have none.

TRBJ2-1,TRBD1,.,TRBV9,CASSVRDRGDNEQFF,TGTGCCAGCAGCGTGCGGGACAGGGGTGACAATGAGCAGTTCTTC
TRBJ2-7,TRBD2,.,TRBV4-3,CASSLRGGAYEQYF,TGCGCCAGCAGCCTACGCGGGGGGGCCTACGAGCAGTACTTC
TRBJ2-1,.,.,TRBV7-3,CASSSGTTQFF,TGTGCCAGCAGCTCAGGGACCACGCAGTTCTTC
TRBJ2-2,.,medium-sized,TRBV29-1,CSVGLHTGELFF,TGCAGCGTTGGACTCCACACCGGGGAGCTGTTTTTT
TRBJ2-3,.,.,TRBV6-5,CASSYLGERVGDTQYF,TGTGCCAGCAGTTACTTGGGGGAACGGGTTGGAGATACGCAGTATTTT
TRBJ2-1,.,once,TRBV3-1/TRBV3-2,CASSQDPSMRQFF,TGTGCCAGCAGCCAAGACCCTTCAATGCGGCAGTTCTTC
TRBJ2-3,.,.,TRBV21-1,CASSNWFGGSTDTQYF,TGTGCCAGCAGCAATTGGTTCGGCGGTAGCACAGATACGCAGTATTTT
TRBJ1-3,.,.,TRBV6-5,CASSYDTTGNTIYF,TGTGCCAGCAGCTATGACACTACTGGAAACACCATATATTTT
TRBJ2-2,TRBD1,few,TRBV28,CASSFGDRDFGGELFF,TGTGCCAGCAGTTTTGGGGACAGGGATTTTGGCGGGGAGCTGTTTTTT
TRBJ2-3,.,few,TRBV19,CASSLEADTQYF,TGTGCCAGTAGCCTAGAGGCAGATACGCAGTATTTT
TRBJ2-1,TRBD1,once,TRBV11-2,CASRRQGTNEQFF,TGTGCCAGCAGAAGACAGGGAACCAATGAGCAGTTCTTC
TRBJ2-1,.,.,TRBV19,CATRRKTVDEQFF,TGTGCCACAAGACGGAAAACAGTCGATGAGCAGTTCTTC
TRBJ2-3,.,.,TRBV27,CASSRDSYFTQYF,TGTGCCAGCAGCCGGGACTCCTACTTTACGCAGTATTTT
TRBJ2-1,TRBD2,.,TRBV27,CANTPPRGSGRVNEQFF,TGTGCCAACACCCCCCCCAGGGGTAGCGGGAGGGTGAATGAGCAGTTCTTC
TRBJ2-7,TRBD2,.,TRBV7-2,CASSLGLAVYEQYF,TGTGCCAGCAGCTTAGGGCTAGCGGTCTACGAGCAGTACTTC
TRBJ2-1,.,once,TRBV11-3,CASSFSGTSSYNEQFF,TGTGCCAGCAGCTTTAGCGGAACCAGCTCCTACAATGAGCAGTTCTTC
TRBJ1-4,.,.,TRBV27,CASTSGVTNEKLFF,TGTGCCAGCACCTCAGGGGTGACTAATGAAAAACTGTTTTTT
TRBJ2-7,.,few,TRBV2,CASSEVRAGYEQYF,TGTGCCAGCAGTGAAGTGAGGGCAGGGTACGAGCAGTACTTC
TRBJ2-5,TRBD2,once,TRBV7-6,CASSPGLAGQETQYF,TGTGCCAGCAGCCCGGGACTAGCGGGACAAGAGACCCAGTACTTC
TRBJ1-6,.,.,TRBV6-5,CASSSQSIDNSPLHF,TGTGCCAGCAGTTCTCAGTCCATCGATAATTCACCCCTCCACTTT
TRBJ2-1,.,.,TRBV5-6,CASSLGQYNEQFF,TGTGCCAGCAGCTTGGGACAGTACAATGAGCAGTTCTTC
TRBJ2-1,TRBD2,.,TRBV6-5,CASRGTSGRGNEQFF,TGTGCCAGCAGGGGGACTAGCGGGAGGGGGAATGAGCAGTTCTTC
TRBJ2-5,.,.,TRBV21-1,CASSGLAGRRETQYF,TGTGCCAGCAGCGGATTGGCGGGACGTCGAGAGACCCAGTACTTC
TRBJ2-3,.,.,TRBV6-6,CASTLMGITDTQYF,TGTGCCAGCACCCTAATGGGGATCACAGATACGCAGTATTTT
TRBJ1-3,.,once,TRBV4-2,CASSQDLAGNTIYF,TGTGCCAGCAGCCAAGATCTGGCCGGAAACACCATATATTTT
TRBJ2-2,.,.,TRBV6-4,CARAGKELFF,TGTGCCAGGGCCGGGAAGGAGCTGTTTTTT
TRBJ2-2,.,.,TRBV7-8,CASSLVRATGELFF,TGTGCCAGCAGCTTAGTAAGGGCCACCGGGGAGCTGTTTTTT
TRBJ1-2,.,.,TRBV15,CATSRGSTEGGYTF,TGTGCCACCAGCAGAGGGTCGACAGAGGGGGGCTACACCTTC
TRBJ2-2,.,.,TRBV7-2,CASSLKGAGELFF,TGTGCCAGCAGCTTAAAGGGTGCCGGGGAGCTGTTTTTT